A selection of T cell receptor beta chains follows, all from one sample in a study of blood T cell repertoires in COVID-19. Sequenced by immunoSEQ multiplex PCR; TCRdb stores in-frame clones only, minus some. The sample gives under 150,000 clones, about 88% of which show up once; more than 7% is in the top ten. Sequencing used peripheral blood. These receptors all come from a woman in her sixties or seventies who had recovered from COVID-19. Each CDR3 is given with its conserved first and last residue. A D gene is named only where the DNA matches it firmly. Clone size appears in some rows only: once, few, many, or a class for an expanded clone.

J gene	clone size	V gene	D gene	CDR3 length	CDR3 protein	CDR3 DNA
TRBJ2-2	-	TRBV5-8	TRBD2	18	CASSYGLAGGANTGELFF	TGTGCCAGCAGCTATGGACTAGCGGGGGGCGCGAACACCGGGGAGCTGTTTTTT
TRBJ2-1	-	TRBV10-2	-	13	CASRDFTYNEQFF	TGCGCCAGTAGGGACTTTACTTACAATGAGCAGTTCTTC
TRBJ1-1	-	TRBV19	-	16	CASNHGAGWGDTEAFF	TGTGCCAGTAACCATGGGGCAGGGTGGGGGGACACTGAAGCTTTCTTT
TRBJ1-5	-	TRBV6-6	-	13	CASTSNSNQPQHF	TGTGCCAGCACATCTAATAGCAATCAGCCCCAGCATTTT
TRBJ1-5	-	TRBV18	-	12	CASQNSNQPQHF	TGTGCCAGCCAGAATAGCAATCAGCCCCAGCATTTT
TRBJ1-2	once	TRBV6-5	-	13	CASSRSGFYGYTF	TGTGCCAGCAGTCGCTCAGGCTTCTATGGCTACACCTTC
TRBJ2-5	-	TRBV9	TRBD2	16	CASSVESGGAWETQYF	TGTGCCAGCAGCGTAGAAAGCGGGGGGGCCTGGGAGACCCAGTACTTC
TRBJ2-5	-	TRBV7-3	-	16	CASSPIGQGVQETQYF	TGTGCCAGCAGCCCGATCGGGCAGGGCGTCCAAGAGACCCAGTACTTC
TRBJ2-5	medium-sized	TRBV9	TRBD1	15	CASSWTGANQETQYF	TGTGCCAGCAGTTGGACAGGAGCGAACCAAGAGACCCAGTACTTC
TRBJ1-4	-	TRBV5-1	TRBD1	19	CASSLGRTGTGGFWEKLFF	TGCGCCAGCAGCTTGGGTCGCACCGGGACAGGGGGGTTTTGGGAAAAACTGTTTTTT
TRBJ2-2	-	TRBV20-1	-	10	CSAEGGELFF	TGCAGTGCTGAGGGCGGGGAGCTGTTTTTT